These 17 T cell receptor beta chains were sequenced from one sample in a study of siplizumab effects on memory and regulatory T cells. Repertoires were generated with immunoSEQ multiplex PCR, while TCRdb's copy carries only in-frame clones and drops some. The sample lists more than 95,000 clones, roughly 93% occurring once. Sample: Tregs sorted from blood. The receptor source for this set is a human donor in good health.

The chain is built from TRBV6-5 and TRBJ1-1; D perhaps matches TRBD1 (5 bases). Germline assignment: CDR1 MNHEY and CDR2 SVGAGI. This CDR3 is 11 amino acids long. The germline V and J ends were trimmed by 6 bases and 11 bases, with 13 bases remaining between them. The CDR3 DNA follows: TGTGCCAGCAGACGGGACGGCGAGGCTTTCTTT. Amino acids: CASRRDGEAFF.

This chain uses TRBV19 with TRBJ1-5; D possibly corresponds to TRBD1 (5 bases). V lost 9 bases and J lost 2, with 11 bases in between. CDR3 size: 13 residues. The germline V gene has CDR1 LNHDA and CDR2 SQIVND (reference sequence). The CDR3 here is CARETVGNQPQHF. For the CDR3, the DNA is TGTGCCAGAGAGACAGTGGGCAATCAGCCCCAGCATTTT.

CDR3 nucleotides: TGTGCCTCAACTTGGGGCACTGAAGCTTTCTTT. Translated: CASTWGTEAFF. The rearrangement joins TRBV30 to TRBJ1-1; D remains unclear. Germline V gives CDR1 GTSNPN, CDR2 SVGIG (reference sequence). The CDR3 covers 11 residues. Trimming took 7 bases from V and 4 from J, leaving 10 bases between them.

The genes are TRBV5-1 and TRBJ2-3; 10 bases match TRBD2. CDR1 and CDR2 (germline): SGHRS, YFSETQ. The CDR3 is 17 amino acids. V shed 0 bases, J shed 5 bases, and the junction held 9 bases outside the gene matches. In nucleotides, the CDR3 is TGCGCCAGCAGCTTGGCTAGCGGGGGTGTCTCGGGAGATACGCAGTATTTT. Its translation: CASSLASGGVSGDTQYF. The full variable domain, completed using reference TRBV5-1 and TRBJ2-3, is KAGVTQTPRYLIKTRGQQVTLSCSPISGHRSVSWYQQTPGQGLQFLFEYFSETQRNKGNFPGRFSGRQFSNSRSEMNVSTLELGDSALYLCASSLASGGVSGDTQYFGPGTRLTVL.

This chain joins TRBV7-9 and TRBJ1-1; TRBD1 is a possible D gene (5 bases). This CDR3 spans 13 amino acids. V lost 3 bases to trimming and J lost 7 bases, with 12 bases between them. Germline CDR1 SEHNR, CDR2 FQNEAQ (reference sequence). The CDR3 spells CASSFGGMGEAFF. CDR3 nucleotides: TGTGCCAGCAGCTTCGGGGGTATGGGTGAAGCTTTCTTT.

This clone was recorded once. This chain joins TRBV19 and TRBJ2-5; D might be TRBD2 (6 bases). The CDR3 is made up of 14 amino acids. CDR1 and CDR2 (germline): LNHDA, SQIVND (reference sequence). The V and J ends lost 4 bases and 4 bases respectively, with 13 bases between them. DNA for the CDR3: TGTGCCAGTAGTACTGGACCCGGGGGAGAGACCCAGTACTTC. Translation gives CASSTGPGGETQYF.

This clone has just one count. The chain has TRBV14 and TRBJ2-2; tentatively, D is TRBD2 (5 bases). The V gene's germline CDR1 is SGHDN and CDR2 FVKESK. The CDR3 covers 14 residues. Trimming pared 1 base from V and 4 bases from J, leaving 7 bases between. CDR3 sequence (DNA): TGTGCCAGCAGCCAAGCGGGGTTCACCGGGGAGCTGTTTTTT. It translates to CASSQAGFTGELFF.

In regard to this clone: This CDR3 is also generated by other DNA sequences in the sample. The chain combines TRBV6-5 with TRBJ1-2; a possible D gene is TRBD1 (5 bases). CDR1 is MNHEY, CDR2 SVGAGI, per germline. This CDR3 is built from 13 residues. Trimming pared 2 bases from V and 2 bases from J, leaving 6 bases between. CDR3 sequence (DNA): TGTGCCAGCAGTTACGCAGGGAACTATGGCTACACCTTC. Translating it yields CASSYAGNYGYTF.

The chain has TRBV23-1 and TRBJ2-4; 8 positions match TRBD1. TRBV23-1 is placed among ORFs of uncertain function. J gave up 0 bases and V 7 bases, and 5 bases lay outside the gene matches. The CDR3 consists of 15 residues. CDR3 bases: TGCGCCAGCATGCGACAGGGGCTAGCCAAAAACATTCAGTACTTC. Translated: CASMRQGLAKNIQYF.

The CDR3 region is CASSLTGLVHGNTIYF. In nucleotides, the CDR3 is TGTGCCAGCAGTCTCACAGGCTTAGTACATGGAAACACCATATATTTT. This chain links TRBV2 with TRBJ1-3, with D perhaps TRBD1 (5 bases). The ends were cut back, 5 bases at V and 3 bases at J, with 17 bases in the middle. CDR1 is SNHLY and CDR2 is FYNNEI in the germline V gene. The CDR3 loop spans 16 amino acids. Looking up the rest from reference TRBV2 and TRBJ1-3 gives the full variable domain: EPEVTQTPSHQVTQMGQEVILRCVPISNHLYFYWYRQILGQKVEFLVSFYNNEISEKSEIFDDQFSVERPDGSNFTLKIRSTKLEDSAMYFCASSLTGLVHGNTIYFGEGSWLTVV.

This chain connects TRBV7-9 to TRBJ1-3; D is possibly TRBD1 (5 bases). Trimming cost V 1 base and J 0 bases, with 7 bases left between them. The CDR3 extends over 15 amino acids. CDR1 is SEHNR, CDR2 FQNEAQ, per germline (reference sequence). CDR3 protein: CASSLGRDSGNTIYF. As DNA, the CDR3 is TGTGCCAGCAGCTTAGGCAGGGACTCTGGAAACACCATATATTTT.

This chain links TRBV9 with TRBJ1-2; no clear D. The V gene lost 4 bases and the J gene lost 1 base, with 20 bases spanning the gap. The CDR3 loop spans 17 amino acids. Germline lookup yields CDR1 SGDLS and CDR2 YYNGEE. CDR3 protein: CASSPPVVGWNNYGYTF. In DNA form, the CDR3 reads TGTGCCAGCAGCCCTCCCGTGGTGGGGTGGAATAACTATGGCTACACCTTC.

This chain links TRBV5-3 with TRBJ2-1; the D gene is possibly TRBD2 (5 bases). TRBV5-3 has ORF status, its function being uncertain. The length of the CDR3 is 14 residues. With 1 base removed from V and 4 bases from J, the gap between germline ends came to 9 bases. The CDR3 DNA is TGTGCCAGAAGCTTGACGGGAAGGTACAATGAGCAGTTCTTC. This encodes CARSLTGRYNEQFF.

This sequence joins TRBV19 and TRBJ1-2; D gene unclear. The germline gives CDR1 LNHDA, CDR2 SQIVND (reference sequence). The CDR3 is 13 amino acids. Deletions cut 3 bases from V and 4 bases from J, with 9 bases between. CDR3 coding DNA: TGTGCCAGTAGTATCTTCGGCTTCTATGGCTACACCTTC. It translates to CASSIFGFYGYTF.

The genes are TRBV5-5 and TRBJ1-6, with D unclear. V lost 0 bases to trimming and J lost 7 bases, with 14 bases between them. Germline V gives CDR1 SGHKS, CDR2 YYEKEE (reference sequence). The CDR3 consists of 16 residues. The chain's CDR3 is CASSLESGFGNSPLHF. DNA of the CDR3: TGTGCCAGCAGCTTGGAGTCCGGATTCGGGAATTCACCCCTCCACTTT.

CDR3 in amino acids: CASSLGTSGSYEQYF. The CDR3 nucleotides are TGTGCCAGCAGCTTGGGAACTAGCGGGAGTTACGAGCAGTACTTC. V gene TRBV5-4 combines with J gene TRBJ2-7, with 11 bases fitting TRBD2. The CDR3 extends over 15 amino acids. Germline CDR1 reads SGHNT; CDR2 reads YYREEE (reference sequence). The J segment lost 4 bases and the V segment lost 0 bases, leaving 3 bases of the junction unmatched.

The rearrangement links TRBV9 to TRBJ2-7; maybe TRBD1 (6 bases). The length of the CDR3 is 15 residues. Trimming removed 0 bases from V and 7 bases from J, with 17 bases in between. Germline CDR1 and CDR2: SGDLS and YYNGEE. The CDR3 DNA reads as TGTGCCAGCAGCGTAGCTGTGGCAGGGGCAGGGGAGCAGTACTTC. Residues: CASSVAVAGAGEQYF.